This T cell receptor (beta chain) was retrieved from a study of somatic mutations in cytotoxic T cells in rheumatoid arthritis. For this clone: Its antigen is undetermined.

The CDR3 covers 15 residues. The germline CDR1 and CDR2 sequences are SNHLY and FYNNEI. Trimming took 6 bases from V and 2 from J; bases not matched to a gene: 8. Produced via immunoSEQ multiplex PCR; TCRdb's table is partial and in-frame only. The data show some 17,000 clones, with approximately 80% seen just once and approximately 20% held by the top ten. Overall study results and limits: Over 20% of CD8+ cells belonged to the largest CD8+ clone in about an eighth of the 65 patients.

This TCR was recovered from an adult with rheumatoid arthritis. Sequences were obtained from CD8+ T cells sorted from blood. This chain joins TRBV2 and TRBJ2-7; 9 bases align to TRBD2. CDR3 sequence (DNA): TGTGCCAGCAGCGCCGGACTAGCGCCGACCTACGAGCAGTACTTC. It encodes CASSAGLAPTYEQYF.